These 16 T cell receptor beta chains were all obtained from the same sample, sequenced in a study of shared clonotypes between healthy human individuals. Naive CD8 isolation took CD45RO-negative cells positively selected for CCR7 and excluded terminally differentiated effector memory CD45RA+ cells. Generated by immunoSEQ multiplex PCR, the TCRdb table keeps only in-frame clones and is missing some. The sample carries around 1,900,000 clones, about 93% recorded once. Sample: naive CD8+ T cells from PBMCs. These receptors were obtained from a man aged 18 to 29 in good health. Some clones in this sample may be carry-over from other donors' samples.

The count of this clone is one. The chain is built from TRBV16 and TRBJ1-3, with D perhaps matching TRBD1 (6 bases). CDR3 length: 15 amino acids. CDR1 and CDR2 from the germline V gene are KGHSY and FQNENV. Trimming left V 8 bases short and J 0 bases short, with 14 bases between. As DNA, the CDR3 is TGTGCCAGCTACCTGGACAGTCACTCTGGAAACACCATATATTTT. Its translation is CASYLDSHSGNTIYF.

The rearrangement uses TRBV9 and TRBJ2-3, with 10 bases that match TRBD2. Germline CDR1 and CDR2: SGDLS and YYNGEE. This CDR3 contains 16 residues. V was clipped by 4 bases and J by 2 bases; unmatched bases: 7. For the CDR3, the DNA is TGTGCCAGCAGCTTTAGACTAGCGGGTCCCACAGATACGCAGTATTTT. Its translation is CASSFRLAGPTDTQYF. The full variable domain, completed using reference TRBV9 and TRBJ2-3, is DSGVTQTPKHLITATGQRVTLRCSPRSGDLSVYWYQQSLDQGLQFLIQYYNGEERAKGNILERFSAQQFPDLHSELNLSSLELGDSALYFCASSFRLAGPTDTQYFGPGTRLTVL.

The chain employs TRBV27 and TRBJ2-5; 7 nucleotides agree with TRBD1. The CDR3 totals 15 residues. V dropped 4 bases and J dropped 2; count of bases not matched to a gene: 7. Germline V lookup: CDR1 MNHEY, CDR2 SMNVEV (reference sequence). The CDR3 coding sequence is TGTGCCAGCAGTTCGAGGGACAGATTTCAAGAGACCCAGTACTTC. Translated: CASSSRDRFQETQYF.

The gene calls are TRBV4-2 and TRBJ2-2, with D possibly TRBD2 on 5 matching bases. Per the germline V gene, CDR1 is LGHNA and CDR2 is YNFKEQ. Trimming removed 0 bases at V and 5 bases at J, with 16 bases between. The CDR3 loop spans 17 amino acids. The CDR3 DNA sequence: TGTGCCAGCAGCCAAGATAGAGCCCCCCGGGGTACCGGGGAGCTGTTTTTT. It translates to CASSQDRAPRGTGELFF.

This clone was detected once. The genes are TRBV5-4 and TRBJ2-7, with 9 bases that match TRBD2. CDR3 length: 15 amino acids. Germline CDR1 is SGHNT and CDR2 is YYREEE (reference sequence). Trimming at V came to 1 base and at J to 0 bases, leaving 2 bases not matched to a gene. The CDR3 protein is CASSLTSGFSYEQYF. CDR3 nucleotides: TGTGCCAGCAGCTTGACTAGCGGGTTCTCCTACGAGCAGTACTTC.

The chain joins TRBV9 to TRBJ2-1; a possible D gene is TRBD2 (6 bases). Trimming shortened V by 5 bases and J by 5 bases, and 17 bases separated the two germline ends. This CDR3 has 15 residues. Germline assignment: CDR1 SGDLS and CDR2 YYNGEE. Written as DNA, the CDR3 is TGTGCCAGCAGTGATTACGGGACTCCAAACAATGAGCAGTTCTTC. Translation: CASSDYGTPNNEQFF.

This clone was detected once. V usage is TRBV27 and J usage is TRBJ1-1; 7 bases fit TRBD1. The CDR3 runs 15 residues. After removal of 4 bases from V and 6 bases from J, the junction contained 11 bases not matched to a gene. Germline assignment: CDR1 MNHEY and CDR2 SMNVEV (reference sequence). The CDR3 protein is CASSSPATGKAEAFF. CDR3 DNA sequence: TGTGCCAGCAGTTCCCCCGCGACAGGGAAGGCTGAAGCTTTCTTT.

This chain joins TRBV28 and TRBJ2-7; no definite D call. Per germline, CDR1 MDHEN and CDR2 SYDVKM. CDR3 length: 14 amino acids. The V gene lost 2 bases and the J gene lost 0 bases, with 8 bases spanning the gap. The CDR3 nucleotides are TGTGCCAGCAGTTTAACGAGCCACTCCTACGAGCAGTACTTC. Residues: CASSLTSHSYEQYF. Filled out from reference TRBV28 and TRBJ2-7, the complete variable domain reads DVKVTQSSRYLVKRTGEKVFLECVQDMDHENMFWYRQDPGLGLRLIYFSYDVKMKEKGDIPEGYSVSREKKERFSLILESASTNQTSMYLCASSLTSHSYEQYFGPGTRLTVT.

This CDR3 reads CSGLSEYGYTF. Written as DNA, the CDR3 is TGCAGCGGGCTCTCTGAGTATGGCTACACCTTC. The chain has TRBV29-1 and TRBJ1-2; no definite D call. From germline, CDR1 is SQVTM and CDR2 ANQGSEA. The CDR3 spans 11 residues. V was clipped by 7 bases and J by 5 bases, with 11 bases between them.

The chain combines TRBV19 with TRBJ2-7; D unclear. Germline-derived CDR1 and CDR2 are LNHDA and SQIVND (reference sequence). V was clipped by 5 bases and J by 4 bases, with 12 bases between them. This CDR3 is 13 amino acids long. The CDR3 protein is CASSDKHRYEQYF. CDR3 sequence (DNA): TGTGCCAGTAGTGACAAACATAGATACGAGCAGTACTTC.

This chain joins TRBV12-2 and TRBJ2-7; TRBD2 is the table's D call, not checked against the DNA. TRBV12-2 is labeled a pseudogene. The CDR3 contains 18 residues. In nucleotides, the CDR3 is TGTGCAAGTCGCTCGGGGCGGGCTAGCGGGGGAAGGCACTACGAGCAGTACTTC. It translates to CASRSGRASGGRHYEQYF.

The count of this clone is one. The V gene is TRBV13, the J gene TRBJ2-7; D is perhaps TRBD2 (6 bases). This CDR3 is built from 15 residues. Germline CDR1 and CDR2: PRHDT and FYEKMQ (reference sequence). Trimming removed 6 bases from V and 0 bases from J, with 15 bases in between. CDR3 sequence (DNA): TGTGCCAGCAGACACAGACTAGACCTCTCCTACGAGCAGTACTTC. It yields the protein CASRHRLDLSYEQYF.

The chain's CDR3 is CASSPTRPIGNEQFF. Written as DNA, the CDR3 is TGTGCCAGCAGCCCAACTAGACCGATTGGCAATGAGCAGTTCTTC. This rearrangement joins TRBV7-9 to TRBJ2-1; D possibly corresponds to TRBD2 (5 bases). The ends were cut back, 5 bases at V and 6 bases at J, with 17 bases in the middle. The V gene's germline CDR1 is SEHNR and CDR2 FQNEAQ (reference sequence). The CDR3 is made up of 15 amino acids. Full variable domain (rest looked up from reference TRBV7-9 and TRBJ2-1): DTGVSQNPRHKITKRGQNVTFRCDPISEHNRLYWYRQTLGQGPEFLTYFQNEAQLEKSRLLSDRFSAERPKGSFSTLEIQRTEQGDSAMYLCASSPTRPIGNEQFFGPGTRLTVL.

This clone was recorded once. The chain links TRBV19 to TRBJ2-7; weak D call: TRBD1 (6 bases). The V end lost 7 bases, the J end lost 4 bases, and 14 bases lay between the germline ends. CDR1 is LNHDA and CDR2 is SQIVND in the germline V gene (reference sequence). CDR3 length: 13 amino acids. The CDR3, as DNA: TGTGCCAGTATGGGGGACACCAATTACGAGCAGTACTTC. Translated: CASMGDTNYEQYF.

The J gene is TRBJ1-5, the V gene TRBV27; D unresolved. CDR1 and CDR2 from the germline V gene are MNHEY and SMNVEV (reference sequence). The CDR3 covers 13 residues. V dropped 5 bases and J dropped 4 bases, with 9 bases sitting between them. In DNA form, the CDR3 reads TGTGCCAGCAGTACGACGAAGAATCAGCCCCAGCATTTT. It codes for CASSTTKNQPQHF.

V usage is TRBV7-8 and J usage is TRBJ2-7; maybe TRBD2 (6 bases). In germline, CDR1 is SGHVS, CDR2 FQNEAQ. Deletions cut 1 base from V and 6 bases from J, with 7 bases between. The CDR3 contains 12 residues. The CDR3 sequence is CASSLGLVEQYF. The DNA for the CDR3 is TGTGCCAGCAGCTTAGGACTAGTCGAGCAGTACTTC.